The sequence of this T cell receptor beta chain was determined in a study of cytomegalovirus exposure and HLA in healthy donors. The PCR had 60 Vbeta and 13 Jbeta primers. Measured with immunoSEQ multiplex PCR; TCRdb has only the in-frame clones, and not every one. The repertoire includes 120,000 or so clones, roughly 80% of them detected once, and about 11% sits in the top ten. Regarding this clone: The antigen is undetermined.

Study-level findings and limits: Later examination showed HLA-associated TCR beta chains had greater clonal expansion than equally common others. Sequencing probably produced one cluster of sequence variants that were highly shared.

Germline V gene lookup returns CDR1 SGHVS and CDR2 FQNEAQ. Trimming removed 1 base at V and 0 bases at J, with 13 bases between. CDR3 length equals 17 residues. The V call is TRBV7-8, the J call TRBJ1-5, with a tentative D call TRBD1 (5 bases). Sequenced material: PBMCs. The source is a male donor in good health and CMV-seropositive. For the CDR3, the DNA is TGTGCCAGCAGCTTAGGCACAGGCAGGCTTAGCAATCAGCCCCAGCATTTT. This sequence encodes CASSLGTGRLSNQPQHF. The full variable domain, in which reference TRBV7-8 and TRBJ1-5 provide the parts outside the CDR3, is GAGVSQSPRYKVAKRGQDVALRCDPISGHVSLFWYQQALGQGPEFLTYFQNEAQLDKSGLPSDRFFAERPEGSVSTLKIQRTQQEDSAVYLCASSLGTGRLSNQPQHFGDGTRLSIL.